The rows below give T cell receptor beta chains drawn from one sample of a study of control samples from healthy donors and cancer patients. Clones were sequenced by immunoSEQ multiplex PCR, and TCRdb holds only the in-frame ones, with some missing. The sample holds some 140,000 clones; roughly 92% are singletons and the top ten take approximately 10%. What was sequenced was blood. The receptors shown here come from a young man in good health. Each CDR3 is given with its conserved first and last residue.

J gene: TRBJ1-1
CDR3 length: 12
V gene: TRBV10-2
CDR3 protein: CASSTGNTEAFF

J gene: TRBJ1-6
CDR3 length: 13
V gene: TRBV19
CDR3 protein: CASAGTVISPLHF

J gene: TRBJ1-1
CDR3 length: 16
V gene: TRBV10-3
CDR3 protein: CAISPMRGTLNTEAFF

J gene: TRBJ2-1
CDR3 length: 11
V gene: TRBV28
CDR3 protein: CASTIYGEQFF

J gene: TRBJ2-3
CDR3 length: 18
V gene: TRBV13
CDR3 protein: CASSLRSLNPFFTDTQYF

J gene: TRBJ2-1
CDR3 length: 11
V gene: TRBV2
CDR3 protein: CASTIDNEQFF

J gene: TRBJ1-1
CDR3 length: 12
V gene: TRBV19
CDR3 protein: CATLDGYTEAFF

J gene: TRBJ1-1
CDR3 length: 16
V gene: TRBV2
CDR3 protein: CASSETIGRGNTEAFF

J gene: TRBJ1-2
CDR3 length: 14
V gene: TRBV7-9
CDR3 protein: CASSQRQGDYGYTF

J gene: TRBJ2-2
CDR3 length: 17
V gene: TRBV18
CDR3 protein: CASSPLWSGRRAGELFF

J gene: TRBJ2-7
CDR3 length: 13
V gene: TRBV5-8
CDR3 protein: CASSLVGPGEQYF

J gene: TRBJ1-2
CDR3 length: 18
V gene: TRBV15
CDR3 protein: CATRQTGETGKAAEGYTF

J gene: TRBJ2-7
CDR3 length: 12
V gene: TRBV11-2
CDR3 protein: CASSSSSYEQYF

J gene: TRBJ2-7
CDR3 length: 13
V gene: TRBV2
CDR3 protein: CASKWGGAGEQYF

J gene: TRBJ2-5
CDR3 length: 15
V gene: TRBV11-2
CDR3 protein: CASSLNRGAGETQYF

J gene: TRBJ2-7
CDR3 length: 15
V gene: TRBV5-1
CDR3 protein: CASSFSTQPNYEQYF

J gene: TRBJ1-5
CDR3 length: 15
V gene: TRBV19
CDR3 protein: CASSIEGGSNQPQHF

J gene: TRBJ2-7
CDR3 length: 17
V gene: TRBV28
CDR3 protein: CASSSHRGLAGSYEQYF

J gene: TRBJ2-7
CDR3 length: 14
V gene: TRBV18
CDR3 protein: CASSPTGFPYEQYF

J gene: TRBJ2-3
CDR3 length: 17
V gene: TRBV4-2
CDR3 protein: CASSRRGTSGYTDTQYF

J gene: TRBJ2-3
CDR3 length: 16
V gene: TRBV9
CDR3 protein: CASSDRVFAGTDTQYF

J gene: TRBJ1-5
CDR3 length: 13
V gene: TRBV4-1
CDR3 protein: CASSQEVHQPQHF

J gene: TRBJ2-6
CDR3 length: 16
V gene: TRBV6-5
CDR3 protein: CASSYYDGSGANVLTF

J gene: TRBJ2-2
CDR3 length: 12
V gene: TRBV29-1
CDR3 protein: CSVEDGIGELFF

J gene: TRBJ1-2
CDR3 length: 13
V gene: TRBV30
CDR3 protein: CAWSVRQGYGYTF

J gene: TRBJ2-1
CDR3 length: 16
V gene: TRBV27
CDR3 protein: CASSLALPAPYNEQFF

J gene: TRBJ1-2
CDR3 length: 15
V gene: TRBV27
CDR3 protein: CASNPTRGWVSGYTF

J gene: TRBJ2-1
CDR3 length: 15
V gene: TRBV24-1
CDR3 protein: CATRPGTSGRNEQFF

J gene: TRBJ2-1
CDR3 length: 14
V gene: TRBV7-3
CDR3 protein: CASSLSRSLGEQFF

J gene: TRBJ2-3
CDR3 length: 11
V gene: TRBV20-1
CDR3 protein: CSARVRDTQYF

J gene: TRBJ1-1
CDR3 length: 14
V gene: TRBV6-5
CDR3 protein: CASSYTNRGREAFF

J gene: TRBJ2-3
CDR3 length: 14
V gene: TRBV24-1
CDR3 protein: CATSDPTSTDTQYF

J gene: TRBJ1-1
CDR3 length: 15
V gene: TRBV5-6
CDR3 protein: CASSPLGRGGTEAFF